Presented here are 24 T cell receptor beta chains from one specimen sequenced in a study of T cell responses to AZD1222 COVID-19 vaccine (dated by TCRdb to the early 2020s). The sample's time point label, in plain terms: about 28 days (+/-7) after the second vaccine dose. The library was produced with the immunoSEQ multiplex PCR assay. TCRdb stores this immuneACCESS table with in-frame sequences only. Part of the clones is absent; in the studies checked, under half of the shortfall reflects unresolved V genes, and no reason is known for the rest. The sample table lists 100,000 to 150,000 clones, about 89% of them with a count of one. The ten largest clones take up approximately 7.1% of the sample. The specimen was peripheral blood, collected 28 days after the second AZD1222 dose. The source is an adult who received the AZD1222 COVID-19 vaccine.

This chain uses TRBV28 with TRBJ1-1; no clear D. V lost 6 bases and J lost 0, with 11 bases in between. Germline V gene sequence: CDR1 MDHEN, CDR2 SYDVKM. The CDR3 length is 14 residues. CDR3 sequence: CASSLQIMNTEAFF. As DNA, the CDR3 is TGTGCCAGCAGCTTACAGATAATGAACACTGAAGCTTTCTTT.

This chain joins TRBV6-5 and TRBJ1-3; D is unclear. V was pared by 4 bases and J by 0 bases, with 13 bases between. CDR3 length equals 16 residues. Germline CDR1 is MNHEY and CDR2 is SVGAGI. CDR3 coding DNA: TGTGCCAGCAGTTTCACTCGACGGTCCTCTGGAAACACCATATATTTT. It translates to CASSFTRRSSGNTIYF.

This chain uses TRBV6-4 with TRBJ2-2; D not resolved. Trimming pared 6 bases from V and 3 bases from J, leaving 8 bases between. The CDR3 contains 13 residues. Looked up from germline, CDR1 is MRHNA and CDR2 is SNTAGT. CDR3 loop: CASSPGDTGELFF. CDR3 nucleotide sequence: TGTGCCAGCAGCCCTGGGGACACCGGGGAGCTGTTTTTT.

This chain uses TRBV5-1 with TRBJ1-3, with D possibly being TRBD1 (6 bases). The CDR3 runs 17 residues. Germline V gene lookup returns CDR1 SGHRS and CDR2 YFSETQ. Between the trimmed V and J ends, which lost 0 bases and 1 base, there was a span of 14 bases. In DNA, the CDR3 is TGCGCCAGCAGCTTGGAGGACTTAGGACAGTCTGGAAACACCATATATTTT. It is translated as CASSLEDLGQSGNTIYF.

The CDR3 DNA follows: TGCGCCAGCAGCTCGGGACAGGGGAAGAATCAGCCCCAGCATTTT. This codes for CASSSGQGKNQPQHF. The rearrangement joins TRBV5-1 to TRBJ1-5; TRBD1 agrees at 10 bases. Germline CDR1 reads SGHRS; CDR2 reads YFSETQ. Trimming removed 3 bases from V and 4 bases from J; junction bases left unmatched: 4. This CDR3 has 15 residues.

The CDR3 sequence is CASAPRESYTF. The DNA of the CDR3 is TGTGCCTCGGCCCCCCGAGAGAGCTACACCTTC. V gene TRBV30 combines with J gene TRBJ1-2; D gene uncertain. Germline lookup yields CDR1 GTSNPN and CDR2 SVGIG (reference sequence). CDR3 length: 11 residues. V was clipped by 7 bases and J by 9 bases, with 15 bases between them. Full variable domain (outside the CDR3, taken from reference TRBV30 and TRBJ1-2): SQTIHQWPATLVQPVGSPLSLECTVEGTSNPNLYWYRQAAGRGLQLLFYSVGIGQISSEVPQNLSASRPQDRQFILSSKKLLLSDSGFYLCASAPRESYTFGSGTRLTVV.

The CDR3 reads CASSSSDGGNTIYF. CDR3 bases: TGTGCCAGCAGTTCCTCGGACGGAGGAAACACCATATATTTT. The chain couples TRBV28 to TRBJ1-3, with D unclear. The CDR3 spans 14 residues. Trimming removed 4 bases from V and 4 bases from J, with 11 bases in between. The germline gives CDR1 MDHEN, CDR2 SYDVKM.

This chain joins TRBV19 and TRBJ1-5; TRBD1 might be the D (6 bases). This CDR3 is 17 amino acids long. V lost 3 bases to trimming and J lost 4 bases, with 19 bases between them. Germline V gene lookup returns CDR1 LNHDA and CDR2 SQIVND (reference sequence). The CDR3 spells CASSISFQGRSNQPQHF. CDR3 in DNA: TGTGCCAGTAGTATTTCCTTTCAGGGGAGGAGTAATCAGCCCCAGCATTTT.

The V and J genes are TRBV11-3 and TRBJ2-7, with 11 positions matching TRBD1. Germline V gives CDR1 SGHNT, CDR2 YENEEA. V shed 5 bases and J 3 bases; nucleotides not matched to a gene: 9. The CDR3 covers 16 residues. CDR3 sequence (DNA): TGTGCCAGCAGCCATTGGCGGGGGACAGGGGGCTACGAGCAGTACTTC. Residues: CASSHWRGTGGYEQYF. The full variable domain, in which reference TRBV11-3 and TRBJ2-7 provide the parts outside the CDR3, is EAGVVQSPRYKIIEKKQPVAFWCNPISGHNTLYWYLQNLGQGPELLIRYENEEAVDDSQLPKDRFSAERLKGVDSTLKIQPAELGDSAVYLCASSHWRGTGGYEQYFGPGTRLTVT.

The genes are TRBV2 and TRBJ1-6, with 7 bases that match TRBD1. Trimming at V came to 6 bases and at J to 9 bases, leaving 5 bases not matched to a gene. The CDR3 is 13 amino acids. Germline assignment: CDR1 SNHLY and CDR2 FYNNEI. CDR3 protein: CASRGTAPSPLHF. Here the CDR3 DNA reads TGTGCCAGCAGGGGGACAGCCCCTTCACCCCTCCACTTT.

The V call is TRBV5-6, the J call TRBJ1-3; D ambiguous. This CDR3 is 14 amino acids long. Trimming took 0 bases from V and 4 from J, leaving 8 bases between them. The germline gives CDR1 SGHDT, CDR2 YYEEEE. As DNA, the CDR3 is TGTGCCAGCAGCTTGGGCAGAACAGGAAACACCATATATTTT. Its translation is CASSLGRTGNTIYF.

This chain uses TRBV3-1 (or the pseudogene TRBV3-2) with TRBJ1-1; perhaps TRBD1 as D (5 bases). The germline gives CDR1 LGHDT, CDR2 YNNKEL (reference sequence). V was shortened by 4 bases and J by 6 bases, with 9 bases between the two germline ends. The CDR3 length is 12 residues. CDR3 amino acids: CASSLRGAEAFF. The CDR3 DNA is TGTGCCAGCAGCCTCCGAGGGGCTGAAGCTTTCTTT.

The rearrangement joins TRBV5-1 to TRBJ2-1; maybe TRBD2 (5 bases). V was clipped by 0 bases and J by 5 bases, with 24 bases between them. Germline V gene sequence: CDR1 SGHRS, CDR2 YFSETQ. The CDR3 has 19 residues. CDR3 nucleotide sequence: TGCGCCAGCAGCTTGGTTGTCATTTTTGGGGAGTATGAAAACAATGAGCAGTTCTTC. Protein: CASSLVVIFGEYENNEQFF.

The CDR3 loop reads CASSLGTGDEKLFF. For the CDR3, the DNA is TGTGCCAGCAGCCTGGGGACAGGGGATGAAAAACTGTTTTTT. J is TRBJ1-4 and V is TRBV3-1 (or the pseudogene TRBV3-2); TRBD1 aligns across 10 bases. The CDR3 loop spans 14 amino acids. Germline trimming cut 4 bases from V and 6 bases from J; bases unmatched to any gene: 2. Germline loops: CDR1 LGHDT, CDR2 YNNKEL (reference sequence).

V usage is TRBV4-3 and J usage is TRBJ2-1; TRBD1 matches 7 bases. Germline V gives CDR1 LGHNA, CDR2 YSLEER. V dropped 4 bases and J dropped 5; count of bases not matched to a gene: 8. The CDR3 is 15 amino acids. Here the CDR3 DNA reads TGCGCCAGCAGCCGGCTACAGGGGACCGACAATGAGCAGTTCTTC. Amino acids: CASSRLQGTDNEQFF.

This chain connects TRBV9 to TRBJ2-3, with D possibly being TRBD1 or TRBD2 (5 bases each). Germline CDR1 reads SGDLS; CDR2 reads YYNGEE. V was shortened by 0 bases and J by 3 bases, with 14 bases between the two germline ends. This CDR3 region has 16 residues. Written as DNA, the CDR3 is TGTGCCAGCAGCGTAGTGGGGACCTCGACGACAGATACGCAGTATTTT. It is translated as CASSVVGTSTTDTQYF. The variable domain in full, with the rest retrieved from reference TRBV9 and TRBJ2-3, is DSGVTQTPKHLITATGQRVTLRCSPRSGDLSVYWYQQSLDQGLQFLIQYYNGEERAKGNILERFSAQQFPDLHSELNLSSLELGDSALYFCASSVVGTSTTDTQYFGPGTRLTVL.

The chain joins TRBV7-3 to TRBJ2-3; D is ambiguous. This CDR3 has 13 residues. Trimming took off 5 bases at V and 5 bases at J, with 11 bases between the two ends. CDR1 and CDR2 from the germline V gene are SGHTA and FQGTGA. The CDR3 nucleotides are TGTGCCAGCAGCAGTGGGCCCCAAGATACGCAGTATTTT. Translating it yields CASSSGPQDTQYF.

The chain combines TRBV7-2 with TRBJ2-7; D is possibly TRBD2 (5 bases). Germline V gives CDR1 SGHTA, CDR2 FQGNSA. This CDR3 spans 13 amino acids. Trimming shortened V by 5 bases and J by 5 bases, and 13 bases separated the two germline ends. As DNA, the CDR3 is TGTGCCAGCAGCAACTCGCGGGCCAACGAGCAGTACTTC. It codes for CASSNSRANEQYF.

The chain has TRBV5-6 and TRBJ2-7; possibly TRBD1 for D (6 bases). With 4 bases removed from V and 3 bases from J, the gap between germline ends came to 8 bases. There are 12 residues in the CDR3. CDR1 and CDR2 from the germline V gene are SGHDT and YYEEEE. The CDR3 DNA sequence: TGTGCCAGCAGCCTCAGGGGCTACGAGCAGTACTTC. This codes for CASSLRGYEQYF.

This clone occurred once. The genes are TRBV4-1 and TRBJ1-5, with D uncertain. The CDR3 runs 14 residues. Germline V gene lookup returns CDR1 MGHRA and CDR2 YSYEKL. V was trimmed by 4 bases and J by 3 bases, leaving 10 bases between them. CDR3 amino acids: CASSPYSLNQPQHF. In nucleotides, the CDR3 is TGCGCCAGCAGCCCTTACAGTCTCAATCAGCCCCAGCATTTT.

The CDR3 spells CASSLVSPGYGYTF. DNA of the CDR3: TGTGCCAGCAGCTTAGTATCCCCTGGCTATGGCTACACCTTC. V gene TRBV7-9 combines with J gene TRBJ1-2; D is unresolved. The germline V gene has CDR1 SEHNR and CDR2 FQNEAQ (reference sequence). V was cut by 1 base and J by 4 bases, with 10 bases left in between. The CDR3 consists of 14 residues.

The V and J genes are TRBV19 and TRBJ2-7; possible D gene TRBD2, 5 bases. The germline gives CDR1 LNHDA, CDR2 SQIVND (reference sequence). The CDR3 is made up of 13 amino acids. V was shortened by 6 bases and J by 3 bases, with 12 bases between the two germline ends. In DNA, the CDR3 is TGTGCCAGTAGGGGAGCGGAGTACTACGAGCAGTACTTC. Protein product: CASRGAEYYEQYF.

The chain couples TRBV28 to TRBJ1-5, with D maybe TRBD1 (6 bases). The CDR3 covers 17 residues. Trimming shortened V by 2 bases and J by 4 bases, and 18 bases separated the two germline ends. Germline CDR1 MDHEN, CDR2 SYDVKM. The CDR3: CASSLGPPGAQNQPQHF. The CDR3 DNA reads TGTGCCAGCAGTTTAGGCCCGCCAGGGGCGCAAAATCAGCCCCAGCATTTT.

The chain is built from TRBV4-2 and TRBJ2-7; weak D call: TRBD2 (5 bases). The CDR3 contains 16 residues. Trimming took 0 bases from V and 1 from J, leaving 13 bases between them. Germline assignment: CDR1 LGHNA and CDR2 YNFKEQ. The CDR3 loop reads CASSQESVRTSYEQYF. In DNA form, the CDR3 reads TGTGCCAGCAGCCAAGAATCTGTCAGGACTTCCTACGAGCAGTACTTC.